The 22 T cell receptor beta chains listed next were all sequenced from one sample in a study of blood T cells in healthy people across ages. A sample-barcoded 5' primer and a J-beta primer mix were used in a second PCR of roughly 6 to 11 cycles. Using its own MiXCR run on the 5' RACE reads, TCRdb lists one record per CDR3 protein. The sample shows 1.5 million to 2 million distinct CDR3 sequences, about 35% of them seen only once. The sample consisted of blood. Every receptor here comes from a woman aged 25 to 45 in good health.

This clonotype was counted a few times. The chain couples TRBV6-4 to TRBJ2-2, with 10 nucleotides matching TRBD2. Trimming at V came to 4 bases and at J to 4 bases, leaving 3 bases not matched to a gene. This CDR3 is built from 15 residues. The germline CDR1 and CDR2 sequences are MRHNA and SNTAGT. The CDR3 sequence is CASSVAGGGTGELFF. The CDR3 DNA is TGTGCCAGCAGTGTAGCGGGAGGCGGCACCGGGGAGCTGTTTTTT.

The rearrangement joins TRBV6-1 to TRBJ1-5, with 10 bases identical to TRBD1. Germline V gives CDR1 MNHNS, CDR2 SASEGT. The CDR3 loop spans 15 amino acids. V lost 7 bases to trimming and J lost 7 bases; unmatched junction nucleotides: 10. The DNA of the CDR3 is TGTGCCAGCAATGAGGGACAGGGGATTTGGCAGCCCCAGCATTTT. This sequence encodes CASNEGQGIWQPQHF.

This clonotype was seen a few times. The chain carries TRBV5-5 and TRBJ2-3; D is perhaps TRBD2 (6 bases). Germline V gene sequence: CDR1 SGHKS, CDR2 YYEKEE (reference sequence). CDR3 size: 16 residues. Deletions cut 2 bases from V and 3 bases from J, with 16 bases between. The CDR3 loop is CASSLSLGGETDTQYF. CDR3 DNA: TGTGCCAGCAGCTTAAGTTTAGGCGGGGAGACAGATACGCAGTATTTT.

CDR3 nucleotides: TGTGCCAGCAGCTCGCAGGGGGTGCCCGGGGGGAACACTGAAGCTTTCTTT. This sequence encodes CASSSQGVPGGNTEAFF. The rearrangement joins TRBV11-3 to TRBJ1-1; TRBD1 aligns across 7 bases. The V gene's germline CDR1 is SGHNT and CDR2 YENEEA. With V trimmed by 4 bases and J by 1 base, 12 bases remained unmatched. The CDR3 has 17 residues.

A few counts support this clonotype. The V gene is TRBV12-3 or TRBV12-4, the J gene TRBJ1-2; D possibly corresponds to TRBD1 (5 bases). V was clipped by 6 bases and J by 4 bases, with 9 bases between them. The CDR3 spans 12 residues. The CDR3 region has the DNA TGTGCCAGCAGCAGGGCTCTCTATGGCTACACCTTC. It yields the protein CASSRALYGYTF.

The V and J genes are TRBV12-3 or TRBV12-4 and TRBJ2-1; 8 bases are a match to TRBD2. The CDR3 length is 15 residues. V was pared by 5 bases and J by 10 bases, with 13 bases of the junction left unmatched. CDR3 DNA sequence: TGTGCCAGCAGTCCGGGGCTGCGGGGGGTGGAAGAGCAGTTCTTC. Its protein is CASSPGLRGVEEQFF.

The chain carries TRBV3-1 and TRBJ2-3; 7 nucleotides align to TRBD2. The germline CDR1 and CDR2 sequences are LGHDT and YNNKEL (reference sequence). The CDR3 spans 16 residues. The junction had 10 bases not matched to a gene; V was cut back by 5 bases and J by 2 bases. The CDR3 region has the DNA TGTGCCAGCAGCTCCCTCGGCGGGGGTAACACAGATACGCAGTATTTT. This encodes CASSSLGGGNTDTQYF.

This clonotype was counted only a few times. The CDR3 DNA follows: TGCGCCAGCAGTAGGGGACGAAACTATGGCTACACCTTC. Protein sequence: CASSRGRNYGYTF. This chain joins TRBV4-1 and TRBJ1-2; possibly TRBD1 for D (5 bases). The germline V gene encodes CDR1 MGHRA and CDR2 YSYEKL. Trimming cost V 6 bases and J 2 bases, with 10 bases left between them. This CDR3 region has 13 residues.

This clonotype was found many times. CDR3 region: CASRPRTNKDTQYF. The CDR3 bases are TGTGCCAGCAGACCGCGCACCAACAAGGATACGCAGTATTTT. The chain couples TRBV7-2 to TRBJ2-3; D is undetermined. Between the trimmed V and J ends, which lost 6 bases and 6 bases, there was a span of 16 bases. This CDR3 has 14 residues. CDR1 and CDR2 (germline): SGHTA, FQGNSA.

This clonotype was counted only a few times. This chain links TRBV15 with TRBJ1-1; D is uncertain. The CDR3 runs 15 residues. Deletions cut 8 bases from V and 7 bases from J, with 23 bases between. Germline V CDR1 and CDR2: LNHNV, YYDKDF (reference sequence). The CDR3 loop reads CATGASRVSLNEAFF. The CDR3 DNA sequence: TGTGCCACCGGCGCATCGCGGGTCAGCCTAAATGAAGCTTTCTTT.

The CDR3 bases are TGTGCCAGCAGCCGGCCGGTTTACTACGAGCAGTACTTC. Protein sequence: CASSRPVYYEQYF. V and J are TRBV7-9 and TRBJ2-7; D call uncertain. Per the germline V gene, CDR1 is SEHNR and CDR2 is FQNEAQ (reference sequence). The CDR3 contains 13 residues. The V and J ends lost 5 bases and 3 bases respectively, with 11 bases between them.

With respect to this clonotype: One end of the junction varies from germline; a read error may be responsible. The V call is TRBV9, the J call TRBJ2-3; D is unresolved. This CDR3 is built from 11 residues. From germline, CDR1 is SGDLS and CDR2 YYNGEE. CDR3 sequence (DNA): TGTGTCAGCAGCGCCACAGATACGCAGTATTTT. This sequence encodes CVSSATDTQYF.

This chain connects TRBV5-6 to TRBJ2-3, with 16 bases identical to TRBD2. The V gene end was trimmed by 4 bases and the J gene end by 0 bases; junction bases not matched to a gene: 8. This CDR3 is built from 19 residues. CDR1 and CDR2 (germline): SGHDT, YYEEEE. The CDR3 DNA reads TGTGCCAGCAGCACCCCCGGGACTAGCGGGAGGGCGAGCACAGATACGCAGTATTTT. Translation gives CASSTPGTSGRASTDTQYF.

The chain's CDR3 is CASSFQGVTDTQYF. The CDR3 nucleotides read TGCGCCAGCAGCTTTCAGGGGGTGACAGATACGCAGTATTTT. The V call is TRBV5-1, the J call TRBJ2-3; the match to TRBD1 covers 7 bases. The CDR3 has 14 residues. The ends lost 2 bases at V and 3 bases at J; junction bases unmatched: 3. The V gene's germline CDR1 is SGHRS and CDR2 YFSETQ.

V gene TRBV19 combines with J gene TRBJ2-4, with a weak D call TRBD2 (5 bases). TRBJ2-7 matches the DNA end more closely, so the J call is doubtful. The germline V gene encodes CDR1 LNHDA and CDR2 SQIVND (reference sequence). This CDR3 spans 15 amino acids. This chain's CDR3 is CASSISSTEAGEQYF. CDR3 coding DNA: TGTGCCAGTAGTATCTCCTCGACCGAGGCGGGCGAGCAGTACTTC.

The J gene is TRBJ2-1, the V gene TRBV6-5; 11 bases are a match to TRBD1. Germline lookup yields CDR1 MNHEY and CDR2 SVGAGI. Trimming at V came to 5 bases and at J to 7 bases, leaving 7 bases not matched to a gene. The CDR3 is 15 amino acids. CDR3 DNA sequence: TGTGCCAGCAGTGCCCGGGACAGGGGGGTGAATGAGCAGTTCTTC. This gives the protein CASSARDRGVNEQFF.

This clonotype was seen ten or more times. This chain links TRBV20-1 with TRBJ2-1; perhaps TRBD1 as D (5 bases). With 6 bases removed from V and 6 bases from J, the gap between germline ends came to 15 bases. CDR3 length: 13 residues. The germline V gene encodes CDR1 DFQATT and CDR2 SNEGSKA (reference sequence). CDR3 amino acids: CSARQQISNEQFF. CDR3 sequence (DNA): TGCAGTGCACGACAGCAGATATCCAATGAGCAGTTCTTC.

This clonotype was counted a few times. The V call is TRBV6-2 or TRBV6-3, the J call TRBJ2-7, with TRBD1 as a possible D gene (6 bases). Per the germline V gene, CDR1 is MNHEY and CDR2 is SVGEGT. This CDR3 is built from 15 residues. V gave up 1 base and J gave up 4 bases, with 14 bases separating them. This chain's CDR3 is CASSYFAGELYEQYF. As DNA, the CDR3 is TGTGCCAGCAGTTACTTCGCAGGGGAACTTTACGAGCAGTACTTC.

The V call is TRBV12-3 or TRBV12-4, the J call TRBJ1-4; D gene uncertain. This CDR3 has 15 amino acids. Trimming took 0 bases from V and 8 from J, leaving 13 bases between them. The CDR3 bases are TGTGCCAGCAGTTTAGCGCTGGCAGTCCACGAAAAACTGTTTTTT. Translating it yields CASSLALAVHEKLFF.

This clonotype has just one count. With a much larger clone just one base away, this may be a read error. The chain is built from TRBV29-1 and TRBJ2-5; perhaps D is TRBD1 or TRBD2 (6 bases each). The J call could be wrong; TRBJ2-1 is a better fit for the DNA end. This CDR3 spans 14 amino acids. Germline V lookup: CDR1 SQVTM, CDR2 ANQGSEA. This chain's CDR3 is CSVNRGTNQETQFF. The CDR3 DNA reads TGCAGCGTTAACCGCGGGACAAACCAAGAGACCCAGTTCTTC.

About this clonotype itself: A junction boundary mismatches the germline segment, possibly from a read error. This chain joins TRBV4-2 and TRBJ2-6; D gene uncertain. There are 19 residues in the CDR3. Germline CDR1 reads LGHNA; CDR2 reads YNFKEQ. CDR3 coding DNA: TGTGCCAGCAGTCAAGATCGTTGGGGAATTAGCTCTGGGGCCAACGTCCTGACTTTC. It translates to CASSQDRWGISSGANVLTF.

The gene calls are TRBV20-1 and TRBJ2-2, with D unclear. CDR1 and CDR2 from the germline V gene are DFQATT and SNEGSKA (reference sequence). V was clipped by 0 bases and J by 4 bases, with 15 bases between them. There are 16 residues in the CDR3. The CDR3 DNA sequence: TGCAGTGCTAGAGACTCCATCTCAAGCTCCACCGGGGAGCTGTTTTTT. Protein product: CSARDSISSSTGELFF.